This entry is about one TCR beta chain. Its antigen is as yet unknown. The sample contains more than one DNA sequence encoding this CDR3. This sample was taken from a study of beta chain features in type 1 diabetes. The wider study: Cells sorted and examined across all samples totaled almost 110 million.

Whole-study findings and limits: The naive, central memory and Treg TCRB repertoires showed an apparent similarity that was greater among patients than among healthy donors. No resolution was reached here on whether HLA type influences TCRB rearrangement.

CDR3 length: 15 amino acids. CDR1 SGHTA and CDR2 FQGNSA come from the germline V gene. Trimming pared 5 bases from V and 0 bases from J, leaving 11 bases between. Researchers reported sorting CD4+ naive, central memory, regulatory and stem cell-like memory cells via CD45RO/CCR7/CD25/CD127/CD95/CD27. Expressed TCRB transcripts were sequenced because the isolated RNA had all been reverse transcribed beforehand. The table came from immunoSEQ multiplex PCR; TCRdb's copy has only in-frame clones and leaves some out. The sample contains more than 350,000 clones, about an eighth of which appear only once. The sequencing input was naive CD4+ T cells from blood. The source of this sequence is a woman under 30 in good health. The rearrangement uses TRBV7-2 and TRBJ2-4; tentatively, D is TRBD1 (5 bases). CDR3 region: CASSPSRVAKNIQYF. The CDR3 DNA is TGTGCCAGCAGCCCTTCCAGGGTAGCCAAAAACATTCAGTACTTC.